The rows below give T cell receptor beta chains drawn from one sample of a study of blood T cell repertoires in COVID-19. The assay was immunoSEQ multiplex PCR, and TCRdb's table has in-frame clones only and misses some. Of fewer than 700,000 clones listed, 85% to 90% are singletons. Material for sequencing was peripheral blood. The receptors were gathered from a woman in her fifties or sixties with COVID-19, enrolled during active disease. Both conserved end residues are part of each CDR3. Each record gives: clone size, J gene, V gene, D gene, CDR3 protein, CDR3 DNA. The D gene is left open where the match is weak. Clone size is shown for a subset of rows, as once, few, many or a class of expanded clone.

abundance: -
j_gene: TRBJ2-7
v_gene: TRBV19
d_gene: -
CDR3aa: CASSIQGGIEQYF
CDR3nt: TGTGCCAGTAGTATACAGGGGGGAATCGAGCAGTACTTC

abundance: -
j_gene: TRBJ1-5
v_gene: TRBV12-5
d_gene: -
CDR3aa: CASGLVFLGRGGVAQPQHF
CDR3nt: TGTGCTAGTGGTTTGGTATTTCTTGGTCGTGGGGGCGTAGCGCAGCCCCAGCATTTT

abundance: -
j_gene: TRBJ2-5
v_gene: TRBV11-3
d_gene: -
CDR3aa: CASSLGGGAFQTQYF
CDR3nt: TGTGCCAGCAGCTTAGGTGGTGGGGCGTTTCAGACCCAGTACTTC

abundance: -
j_gene: TRBJ1-2
v_gene: TRBV29-1
d_gene: TRBD1
CDR3aa: CSVGQTPGYGYTF
CDR3nt: TGCAGCGTGGGACAGACACCAGGATATGGCTACACCTTC

abundance: -
j_gene: TRBJ1-6
v_gene: TRBV10-3
d_gene: TRBD1
CDR3aa: CAISEWGQPSPLHF
CDR3nt: TGTGCCATCAGTGAGTGGGGACAGCCCTCACCCCTCCACTTT

abundance: -
j_gene: TRBJ1-4
v_gene: TRBV5-4
d_gene: -
CDR3aa: CASSEGGQTNEKLFF
CDR3nt: TGTGCCAGCAGCGAGGGGGGGCAGACTAATGAAAAACTGTTTTTT

abundance: -
j_gene: TRBJ1-1
v_gene: TRBV4-1
d_gene: -
CDR3aa: CASSQVISGNTEAFF
CDR3nt: TGCGCCAGCAGCCAAGTCATATCGGGGAACACTGAAGCTTTCTTT

abundance: -
j_gene: TRBJ1-2
v_gene: TRBV5-4
d_gene: -
CDR3aa: CASSLGPLGTTFKANYGYTF
CDR3nt: TGTGCCAGCAGCTTGGGACCTTTAGGGACTACCTTCAAAGCTAACTATGGCTACACCTTC

abundance: -
j_gene: TRBJ1-1
v_gene: TRBV19
d_gene: -
CDR3aa: CASSPPGGTEAFF
CDR3nt: TGTGCCAGTAGTCCCCCGGGGGGGACTGAAGCTTTCTTT

abundance: few
j_gene: TRBJ1-2
v_gene: TRBV6-5
d_gene: -
CDR3aa: CASSRDTNYGYTF
CDR3nt: TGTGCCAGCAGTAGGGACACAAACTATGGCTACACCTTC

abundance: -
j_gene: TRBJ1-2
v_gene: TRBV29-1
d_gene: -
CDR3aa: CSVELDKDYGYTF
CDR3nt: TGCAGCGTTGAATTGGACAAGGACTATGGCTACACCTTC

abundance: -
j_gene: TRBJ2-2
v_gene: TRBV5-1
d_gene: TRBD1
CDR3aa: CASSSYPDRVGGELFF
CDR3nt: TGCGCCAGCAGCTCGTATCCGGACAGGGTCGGCGGGGAGCTGTTTTTT

abundance: once
j_gene: TRBJ1-2
v_gene: TRBV11-2
d_gene: TRBD1
CDR3aa: CASSPDRGPYGYTF
CDR3nt: TGTGCCAGCAGCCCGGACAGGGGGCCTTATGGCTACACCTTC

abundance: -
j_gene: TRBJ1-1
v_gene: TRBV7-9
d_gene: -
CDR3aa: CASSLAATLNTEAFF
CDR3nt: TGTGCCAGCAGCTTAGCAGCGACTCTGAACACTGAAGCTTTCTTT

abundance: once
j_gene: TRBJ2-3
v_gene: TRBV3-1/TRBV3-2
d_gene: TRBD2
CDR3aa: CASSRLAGGTDTQYF
CDR3nt: TGTGCCAGCAGCCGCTTAGCGGGGGGGACAGATACGCAGTATTTT

abundance: -
j_gene: TRBJ1-2
v_gene: TRBV12-5
d_gene: -
CDR3aa: CASGLTRHWYGYTF
CDR3nt: TGTGCTAGTGGGCTGACCCGACATTGGTATGGCTACACCTTC

abundance: once
j_gene: TRBJ1-4
v_gene: TRBV6-1
d_gene: -
CDR3aa: CASSEVGGLEEKLFF
CDR3nt: TGTGCCAGCAGTGAAGTTGGAGGGTTGGAGGAAAAACTGTTTTTT

abundance: -
j_gene: TRBJ2-7
v_gene: TRBV5-1
d_gene: -
CDR3aa: CASRRGSSYEQYF
CDR3nt: TGCGCCAGCAGGCGGGGATCTTCCTACGAGCAGTACTTC

abundance: -
j_gene: TRBJ2-2
v_gene: TRBV5-1
d_gene: -
CDR3aa: CASTSLALINTGELFF
CDR3nt: TGCGCCAGCACCTCGCTAGCTTTGATCAACACCGGGGAGCTGTTTTTT

abundance: few
j_gene: TRBJ1-2
v_gene: TRBV9
d_gene: -
CDR3aa: CASTIYGGGYTF
CDR3nt: TGTGCCAGCACCATCTACGGGGGTGGCTACACCTTC

abundance: -
j_gene: TRBJ2-1
v_gene: TRBV7-3
d_gene: TRBD2
CDR3aa: CASSLPAGGPYNEQFF
CDR3nt: TGTGCCAGCAGCTTACCCGCGGGGGGGCCCTACAATGAGCAGTTCTTC

abundance: few
j_gene: TRBJ1-3
v_gene: TRBV10-3
d_gene: TRBD1
CDR3aa: CAISETGAENTIYF
CDR3nt: TGTGCCATCAGTGAGACAGGGGCGGAGAACACCATATATTTT

abundance: -
j_gene: TRBJ2-1
v_gene: TRBV10-1
d_gene: TRBD2
CDR3aa: CASSERGKRGVPSYNEQFF
CDR3nt: TGCGCCAGCAGTGAGCGGGGGAAGCGGGGGGTCCCCTCCTACAATGAGCAGTTCTTC

abundance: -
j_gene: TRBJ1-1
v_gene: TRBV3-1/TRBV3-2
d_gene: -
CDR3aa: CASSFPGGEAFF
CDR3nt: TGTGCCAGCAGCTTCCCAGGAGGGGAAGCTTTCTTT

abundance: -
j_gene: TRBJ2-3
v_gene: TRBV11-2
d_gene: -
CDR3aa: CASSQVGTSDTQYF
CDR3nt: TGTGCCAGCAGCCAGGTCGGGACTTCCGATACGCAGTATTTT

abundance: once
j_gene: TRBJ2-1
v_gene: TRBV24-1
d_gene: TRBD1
CDR3aa: CATSDSGTGQYNEQFF
CDR3nt: TGTGCCACCAGTGATTCAGGGACAGGGCAATACAATGAGCAGTTCTTC

abundance: -
j_gene: TRBJ1-2
v_gene: TRBV5-1
d_gene: TRBD1
CDR3aa: CASRTRGSVNYGYTF
CDR3nt: TGCGCCAGCCGAACCAGGGGGTCTGTTAACTATGGCTACACCTTC

abundance: -
j_gene: TRBJ1-3
v_gene: TRBV9
d_gene: TRBD1
CDR3aa: CARALMTGPGNTIYF
CDR3nt: TGTGCCAGGGCCCTGATGACAGGGCCCGGAAACACCATATATTTT

abundance: -
j_gene: TRBJ1-3
v_gene: TRBV5-6
d_gene: -
CDR3aa: CASSYYRSGFSGNTIYF
CDR3nt: TGTGCCAGCAGCTATTATAGGAGCGGGTTCTCTGGAAACACCATATATTTT

abundance: once
j_gene: TRBJ1-1
v_gene: TRBV19
d_gene: TRBD1
CDR3aa: CASSARQGFTEAFF
CDR3nt: TGTGCCAGTAGTGCCCGACAGGGTTTCACTGAAGCTTTCTTT

abundance: -
j_gene: TRBJ1-1
v_gene: TRBV28
d_gene: -
CDR3aa: CASSSYRRPITMNTEAFF
CDR3nt: TGTGCCAGCAGCTCGTACAGGCGCCCGATCACTATGAACACTGAAGCTTTCTTT